The clone carrying this T cell receptor beta chain was counted a few times. Its specificity is not known. This entry comes from a study of T-cell memory formation after mild COVID-19. Study-level results: Cross-reactive memory apparently joined, as some responding clones appeared in pre-infection memory.

This CDR3 is built from 13 residues. J lost 10 bases, V lost 2 bases, and 5 bases had no gene match. CDR1 is SGDLS and CDR2 is YYNGEE in the germline V gene. MiXCR, applied by TCRdb to the 5' RACE reads, yields one record per CDR3 protein. This sample yields hundreds of thousands of distinct CDR3 sequences, of which approximately 19% are seen a single time; 12% belongs to the top ten. The chain recombines TRBV9 with TRBJ1-5; 8 bases fit TRBD1. The sequenced sample consisted of PBMCs or a T cell subset sorted from them (not recorded which). The receptor was derived from an adult woman who had mild COVID-19 (a few samples of this study predate the infection). Cell type and time point are not known. DNA of the CDR3: TGTGCCAGCAGCGTCGGACAGGGCTCCCCCCAGCATTTT. Its translation is CASSVGQGSPQHF.